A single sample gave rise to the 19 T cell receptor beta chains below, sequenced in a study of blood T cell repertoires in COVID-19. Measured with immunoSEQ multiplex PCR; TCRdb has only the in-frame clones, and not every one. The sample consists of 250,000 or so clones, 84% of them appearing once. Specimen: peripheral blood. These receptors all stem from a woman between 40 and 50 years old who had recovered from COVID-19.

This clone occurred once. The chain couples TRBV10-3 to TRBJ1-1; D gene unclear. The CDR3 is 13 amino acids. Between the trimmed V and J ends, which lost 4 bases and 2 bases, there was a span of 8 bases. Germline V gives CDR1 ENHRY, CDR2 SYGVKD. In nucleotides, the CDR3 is TGTGCCATCAGTGGCAGCGACAACACTGAAGCTTTCTTT. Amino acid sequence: CAISGSDNTEAFF.

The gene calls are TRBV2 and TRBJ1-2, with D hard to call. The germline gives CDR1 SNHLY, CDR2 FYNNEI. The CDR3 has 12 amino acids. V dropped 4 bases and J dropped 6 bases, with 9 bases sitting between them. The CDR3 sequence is CASSVAGNGYTF. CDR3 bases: TGTGCCAGCAGTGTCGCAGGCAATGGCTACACCTTC.

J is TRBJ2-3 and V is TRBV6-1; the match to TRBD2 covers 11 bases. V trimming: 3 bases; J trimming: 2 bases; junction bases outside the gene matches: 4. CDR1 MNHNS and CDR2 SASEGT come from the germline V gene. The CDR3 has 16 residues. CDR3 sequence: CASSDRLAGITDTQYF. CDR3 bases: TGTGCCAGCAGTGACCGACTAGCGGGGATCACAGATACGCAGTATTTT.

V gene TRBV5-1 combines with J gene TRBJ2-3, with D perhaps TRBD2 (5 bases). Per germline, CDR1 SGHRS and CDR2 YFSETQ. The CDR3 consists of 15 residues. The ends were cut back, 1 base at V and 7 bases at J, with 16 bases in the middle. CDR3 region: CASSLRGSKTNTQYF. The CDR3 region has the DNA TGCGCCAGCAGCTTGCGGGGATCTAAAACCAATACGCAGTATTTT.

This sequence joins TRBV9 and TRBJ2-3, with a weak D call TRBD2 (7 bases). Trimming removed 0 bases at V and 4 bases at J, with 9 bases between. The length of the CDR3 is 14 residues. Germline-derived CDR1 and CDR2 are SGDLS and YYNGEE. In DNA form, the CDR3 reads TGTGCCAGCAGCGTAGAAGGGGGGGCAGATACGCAGTATTTT. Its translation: CASSVEGGADTQYF. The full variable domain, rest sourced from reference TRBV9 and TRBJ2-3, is DSGVTQTPKHLITATGQRVTLRCSPRSGDLSVYWYQQSLDQGLQFLIQYYNGEERAKGNILERFSAQQFPDLHSELNLSSLELGDSALYFCASSVEGGADTQYFGPGTRLTVL.

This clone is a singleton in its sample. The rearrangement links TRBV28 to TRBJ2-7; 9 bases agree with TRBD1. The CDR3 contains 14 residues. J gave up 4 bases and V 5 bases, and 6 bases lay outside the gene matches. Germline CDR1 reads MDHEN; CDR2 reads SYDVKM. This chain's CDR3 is CASSGQGMLYEQYF. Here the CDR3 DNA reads TGTGCCAGCAGTGGACAGGGGATGTTGTACGAGCAGTACTTC.

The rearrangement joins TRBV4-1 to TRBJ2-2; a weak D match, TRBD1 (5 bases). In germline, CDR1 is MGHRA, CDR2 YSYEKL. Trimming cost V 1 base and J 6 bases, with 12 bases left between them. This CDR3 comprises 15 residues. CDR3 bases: TGCGCCAGCAGCCAAGGGAGCAGGGTGGCCGGGGAGCTGTTTTTT. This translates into CASSQGSRVAGELFF.

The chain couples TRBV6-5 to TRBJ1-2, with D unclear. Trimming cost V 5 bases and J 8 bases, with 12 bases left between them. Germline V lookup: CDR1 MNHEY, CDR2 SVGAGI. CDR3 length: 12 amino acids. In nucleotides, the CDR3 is TGTGCCAGCAGTCCCCTAGGGAGGGGCTACACCTTC. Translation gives CASSPLGRGYTF.

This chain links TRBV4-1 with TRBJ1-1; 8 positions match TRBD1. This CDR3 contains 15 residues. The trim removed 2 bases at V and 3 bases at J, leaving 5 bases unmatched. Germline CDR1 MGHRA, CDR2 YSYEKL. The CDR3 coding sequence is TGCGCCAGCAGCCAAACCGGGACAGGCGACACTGAAGCTTTCTTT. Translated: CASSQTGTGDTEAFF.

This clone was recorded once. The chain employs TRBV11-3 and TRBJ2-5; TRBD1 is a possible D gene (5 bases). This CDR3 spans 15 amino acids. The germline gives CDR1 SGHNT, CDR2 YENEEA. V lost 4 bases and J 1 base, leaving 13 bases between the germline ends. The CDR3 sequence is CASSSHDSSQETQYF. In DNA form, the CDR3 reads TGTGCCAGCAGCTCACATGACAGCTCCCAAGAGACCCAGTACTTC.

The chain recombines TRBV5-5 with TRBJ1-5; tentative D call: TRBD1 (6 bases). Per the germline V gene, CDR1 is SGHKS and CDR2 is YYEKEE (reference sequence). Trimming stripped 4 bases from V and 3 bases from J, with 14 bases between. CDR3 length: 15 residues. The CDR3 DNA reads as TGTGCCAGCAGCAAACAGGGTTTTTTCAATCAGCCCCAGCATTTT. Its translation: CASSKQGFFNQPQHF.

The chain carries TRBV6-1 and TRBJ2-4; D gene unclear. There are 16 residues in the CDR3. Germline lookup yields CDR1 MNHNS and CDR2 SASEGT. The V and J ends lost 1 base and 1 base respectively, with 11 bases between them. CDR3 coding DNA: TGTGCCAGCAGTGAAGGTCTGGTCGCGGCCAAAAACATTCAGTACTTC. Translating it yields CASSEGLVAAKNIQYF.

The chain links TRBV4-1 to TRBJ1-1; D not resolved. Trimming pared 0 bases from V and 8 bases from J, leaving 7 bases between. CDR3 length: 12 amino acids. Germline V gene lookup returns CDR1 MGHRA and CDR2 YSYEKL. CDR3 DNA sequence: TGCGCCAGCAGCCAAGATCGCAGGGAAGCTTTCTTT. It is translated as CASSQDRREAFF.

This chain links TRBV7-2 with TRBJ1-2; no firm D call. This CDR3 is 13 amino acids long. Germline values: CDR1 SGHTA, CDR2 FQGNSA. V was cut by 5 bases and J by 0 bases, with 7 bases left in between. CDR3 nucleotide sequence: TGTGCCAGCAGCCCGGAGGCTAACTATGGCTACACCTTC. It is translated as CASSPEANYGYTF.

The CDR3 here is CASSSFRDTEAFF. DNA of the CDR3: TGTGCCAGCAGCTCTTTCCGGGACACTGAAGCTTTCTTT. V and J are TRBV7-3 and TRBJ1-1; no definite D call. Germline-derived CDR1 and CDR2 are SGHTA and FQGTGA. The CDR3 is made up of 13 amino acids. V lost 4 bases and J 3 bases, leaving 9 bases between the germline ends.

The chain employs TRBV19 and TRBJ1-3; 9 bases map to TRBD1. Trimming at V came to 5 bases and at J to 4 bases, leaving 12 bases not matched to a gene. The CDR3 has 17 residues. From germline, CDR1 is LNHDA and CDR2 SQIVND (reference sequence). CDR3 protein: CASSSTDRGEFGNTIYF. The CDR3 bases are TGTGCCAGTAGTTCAACGGACAGGGGCGAATTCGGAAACACCATATATTTT. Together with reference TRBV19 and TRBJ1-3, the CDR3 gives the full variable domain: DGGITQSPKYLFRKEGQNVTLSCEQNLNHDAMYWYRQDPGQGLRLIYYSQIVNDFQKGDIAEGYSVSREKKESFPLTVTSAQKNPTAFYLCASSSTDRGEFGNTIYFGEGSWLTVV.

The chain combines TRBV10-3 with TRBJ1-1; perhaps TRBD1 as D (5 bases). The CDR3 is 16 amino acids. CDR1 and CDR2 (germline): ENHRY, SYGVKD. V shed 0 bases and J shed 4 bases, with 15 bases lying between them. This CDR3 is CAISESTARRGTEAFF. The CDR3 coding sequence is TGTGCCATCAGTGAGTCGACGGCCAGGAGGGGCACTGAAGCTTTCTTT.

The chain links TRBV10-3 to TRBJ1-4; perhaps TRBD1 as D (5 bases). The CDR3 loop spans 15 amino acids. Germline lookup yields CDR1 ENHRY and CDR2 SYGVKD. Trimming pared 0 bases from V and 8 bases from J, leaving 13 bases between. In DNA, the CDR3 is TGTGCCATCAGTGAGTCGCGGCGGACAAACGAAAAACTGTTTTTT. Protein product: CAISESRRTNEKLFF.

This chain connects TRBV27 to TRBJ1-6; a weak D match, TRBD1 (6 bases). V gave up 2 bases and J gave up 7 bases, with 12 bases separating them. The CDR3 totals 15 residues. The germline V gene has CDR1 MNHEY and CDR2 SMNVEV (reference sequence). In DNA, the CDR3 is TGTGCCAGCAGTTTAAACAGGGTTACAAATTCACCCCTCCACTTT. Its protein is CASSLNRVTNSPLHF.